This TCR beta chain came from a study of T cells in Graves' hyperthyroidism and ophthalmopathy (dated by TCRdb to the late 2010s). With regard to the full study: Peripheral blood was collected at initial diagnosis, before any treatment. Following sampling, methimazole starting at 30 mg daily was given to hyperthyroidism patients, and high-dose intravenous methylprednisolone was given to ophthalmopathy patients. To identify TCR V-J signatures that set the groups apart, the researchers used a discovery cohort of 90 to 100 patients, made up of under 50 with Graves' ophthalmopathy and 57 with stable Graves' hyperthyroidism. Prospective prediction of ophthalmopathy was tested in an independent validation cohort consisting of under 20 hyperthyroidism patients and some 15 patients who later progressed to ophthalmopathy. The paper describes TCR Vbeta CDR3 sequencing of some 130 peripheral blood samples, made up of some 40 ophthalmopathy patients, around 73 hyperthyroidism patients and 17 progressor patients. Thyroid tissue and blood T-cell repertoires from six Graves' hyperthyroidism patients were also compared in the study. The roughly 100 discovery patients were randomly divided into training and test sets at a 7:3 ratio. Here is what the overall study found, with its caveats: Sample size was not statistically predetermined, and blinding of investigators to group allocation was not performed. Most expanded thyroid clonotypes (frequency above 0.001) were also detected in blood, suggesting blood repertoires may reflect thyroid immune responses. During validation, the model predicted progression to ophthalmopathy a median of around 6 months ahead of onset, with approximately 70% sensitivity and roughly 72% specificity. A model built on a 13 V-J signature distinguished ophthalmopathy from stable hyperthyroidism, reaching roughly 88% sensitivity and 81% to 83% specificity in cross-validation and 80%/75% in testing.

Graves' hyperthyroidism was defined as stable when no progression to ophthalmopathy occurred over 18 months of follow-up. Hyperthyroidism patients were newly diagnosed, with disease duration under 2 months, and aged 18 to 65 years. Exclusion was applied to patients with uncontrolled infections, other autoimmune diseases, pregnancy or lactation. Diagnoses were based on clinical symptoms, serum thyroxine and TRAb, thyroid ultrasound and orbital computed tomography. Ficoll-Paque density gradient centrifugation was used to isolate PBMCs from 8.5 to 10 ml of fresh peripheral blood. Trizol reagent was used to extract total RNA, and RNA quality was then checked on an Agilent 2100 Bioanalyzer. This clonotype was recorded at least ten times. The antigen it binds to is not known. One base away there is no much larger clone; base qualities are not given. TCR beta CDR3 regions were amplified from RNA transcripts. The first round of RT-PCR for the TCR CDR3 was performed with the HTBI primer set and the Qiagen OneStep RT-PCR kit. The libraries were constructed in a second round of multiplex PCR and then size-selected and purified. Libraries were sequenced paired-end with 100 bp reads on an Illumina HiSeq2000. Per the source publication's procedure: Raw data were processed with SOAPnuke, discarding reads with adapters, uncalled bases, mean Phred below 15, or no exact constant-primer or identifier match. COPE v1.2.5 was used to merge high-quality paired reads, and clonotypes were defined as unique nucleotide sequences. Clonotypes were aligned to IMGT TRBV, TRBD and TRBJ reference segments using MiTCR v1.1. The analysis included only V-J combinations with a frequency above 0.0001, which together covered 99% to 99.2% of the repertoires. The TCS score was defined as F50 (clonal expansion) divided by E x V (chaos), with BLOSUM62-based TCRdist calculated between CDR3 peptides within each V-J. Welch's t-statistics and random forest reduced some 510 V-J features to under 15, which were used in a naive Bayes classifier (R e1071). TCRdb trimmed public reads at Q25 via fastp, called clones via MiXCR and kept in-frame beta chains. Rows are unified per CDR3 protein, each entry keeping the most common DNA and genes. What appears here as the V and J calls and clone size reflects TCRdb's work, not the paper's. This sample comprises around 200,000 distinct CDR3 sequences, approximately 17% of them detected only once. The ten biggest clones cover 25% to 35% of the sample.

At the junction V is shortened by 0 bases and J by 0 bases, with 10 bases in between. CDR1 and CDR2 were assigned from the germline V gene as SGDLS and YYNGEE. Taken from cysteine to phenylalanine, the CDR3 has 15 residues. Solely the CDR3 DNA is kept, with 45 bases framed from the first base. Source material: blood. The receptor comes from a woman between 45 and 60 years old with Graves' hyperthyroidism. The rearranged chain carries TRBV9 and TRBJ2-7; a tentative D call is TRBD1 (6 bases match). Here is the DNA: TGTGCCAGCAGCGTAGGGTGGGGGCTCTCCTACGAGCAGTACTTC. It codes for CASSVGWGLSYEQYF. Reference TRBV9 and TRBJ2-7 genes cover what lies past the CDR3, so the full variable domain is DSGVTQTPKHLITATGQRVTLRCSPRSGDLSVYWYQQSLDQGLQFLIQYYNGEERAKGNILERFSAQQFPDLHSELNLSSLELGDSALYFCASSVGWGLSYEQYFGPGTRLTVT.